Below are 25 T cell receptor beta chains sequenced from a single sample in a study of T cell changes during pregnancy in multiple sclerosis. The method was immunoSEQ multiplex PCR; TCRdb's version includes in-frame clones alone and lacks a portion of them. The repertoire has over 35,000 clones, 87% of them found once; the top ten carry more than 0.7%. The sample consisted of CD4+ T cells from peripheral blood mononuclear cells, taken after pregnancy. The receptors were gathered from a female donor with multiple sclerosis, enrolled in a pregnancy study.

The rearrangement links TRBV7-9 to TRBJ1-1; 9 bases match TRBD1. Germline assignment: CDR1 SEHNR and CDR2 FQNEAQ (reference sequence). CDR3 length equals 13 residues. V lost 1 base to trimming and J lost 11 bases; unmatched junction nucleotides: 5. CDR3 amino acids: CASSLEDRGNAFF. In DNA, the CDR3 is TGTGCCAGCAGCTTAGAAGACAGGGGGAATGCTTTCTTT.

The V and J genes are TRBV15 and TRBJ1-2; D is unresolved. The CDR3 is made up of 14 amino acids. V lost 0 bases and J lost 11, with 16 bases in between. Germline assignment: CDR1 LNHNV and CDR2 YYDKDF (reference sequence). CDR3 sequence (DNA): TGTGCCACCAGCAGAGACCCCCGGGCAGGAGGTTACACCTTC. It codes for CATSRDPRAGGYTF. Drawing the rest from reference TRBV15 and TRBJ1-2, the complete variable domain is DAMVIQNPRYQVTQFGKPVTLSCSQTLNHNVMYWYQQKSSQAPKLLFHYYDKDFNNEADTPDNFQSRRPNTSFCFLDIRSPGLGDTAMYLCATSRDPRAGGYTFGSGTRLTVV.

Comments on this clone: The sample carries other DNA sequences with the same CDR3. The chain joins TRBV7-2 to TRBJ1-2; D is ambiguous. The CDR3 is 13 amino acids. Per germline, CDR1 SGHTA and CDR2 FQGNSA. Trimming pared 2 bases from V and 4 bases from J, leaving 8 bases between. DNA for the CDR3: TGTGCCAGCAGCTTAAGCGGATCCTATGGCTACACCTTC. Translated, it gives CASSLSGSYGYTF.

This clone was observed a handful of times. The chain employs TRBV7-9 and TRBJ1-1, with 8 bases lining up with TRBD1. Trimming removed 6 bases from V and 5 bases from J; junction bases left unmatched: 8. The CDR3 covers 14 residues. CDR1 and CDR2 from the germline V gene are SEHNR and FQNEAQ (reference sequence). The CDR3 is CASSSQGGETEAFF. The CDR3 DNA sequence: TGTGCCAGCAGTTCACAGGGGGGAGAAACTGAAGCTTTCTTT.

The chain recombines TRBV5-4 with TRBJ1-1; D not resolved. The ends were cut back, 0 bases at V and 1 base at J, with 4 bases in the middle. CDR3 length: 13 residues. CDR1 and CDR2 (germline): SGHNT, YYREEE (reference sequence). CDR3 bases: TGTGCCAGCAGCTTGGCGGGGAACACTGAAGCTTTCTTT. This gives the protein CASSLAGNTEAFF.

The chain uses TRBV2 and TRBJ2-7; D may be TRBD1 (6 bases). Germline assignment: CDR1 SNHLY and CDR2 FYNNEI. The CDR3 is made up of 13 amino acids. Trimming stripped 3 bases from V and 5 bases from J, with 11 bases between. CDR3 sequence reads: CASSDNRDHEQYF. As DNA, the CDR3 is TGTGCCAGCAGTGATAACAGGGACCACGAGCAGTACTTC.

The chain uses TRBV2 and TRBJ2-5; TRBD1 agrees at 8 bases. After removal of 9 bases from V and 2 bases from J, the junction contained 5 bases not matched to a gene. The CDR3 is 13 amino acids. Germline values: CDR1 SNHLY, CDR2 FYNNEI. The CDR3: CARGQERQETQYF. For the CDR3, the DNA is TGTGCCAGGGGACAGGAGAGACAAGAGACCCAGTACTTC.

This rearrangement joins TRBV7-2 to TRBJ2-1; 9 bases agree with TRBD2. The CDR3 has 15 residues. After removal of 1 base from V and 8 bases from J, the junction contained 6 bases not matched to a gene. CDR1 is SGHTA, CDR2 FQGNSA, per germline. The chain's CDR3 is CASSLVAGGLDEQFF. The CDR3 nucleotides are TGTGCCAGCAGCTTAGTGGCGGGGGGGCTAGATGAGCAGTTCTTC.

CDR3 residues: CASSLSQWGQANTGELFF. The CDR3, as DNA: TGTGCCAGCAGCCTATCGCAATGGGGGCAGGCGAACACCGGGGAGCTGTTTTTT. This chain connects TRBV11-3 to TRBJ2-2; TRBD1 is a possible D gene (6 bases). This CDR3 contains 18 residues. The V and J ends lost 5 bases and 0 bases respectively, with 19 bases between them. The germline V gene has CDR1 SGHNT and CDR2 YENEEA.

This clone was seen a handful of times. The gene calls are TRBV19 and TRBJ2-7; 8 bases align to TRBD1. V was pared by 5 bases and J by 4 bases, with 7 bases of the junction left unmatched. Germline CDR1 and CDR2: LNHDA and SQIVND (reference sequence). This CDR3 spans 14 amino acids. CDR3 nucleotides: TGTGCCAGTAGTCGGACAGGGAGGCTTTACGAGCAGTACTTC. This translates into CASSRTGRLYEQYF.

The chain combines TRBV5-4 with TRBJ1-1; no firm D call. The V end lost 0 bases, the J end lost 4 bases, and 13 bases lay between the germline ends. Germline lookup yields CDR1 SGHNT and CDR2 YYREEE (reference sequence). CDR3 length equals 15 residues. In DNA, the CDR3 is TGTGCCAGCAGCTTGGATGGCCACCGGGGCACTGAAGCTTTCTTT. Translated, it gives CASSLDGHRGTEAFF.

The rearrangement uses TRBV25-1 and TRBJ2-5, with 11 bases identical to TRBD2. V gave up 2 bases and J gave up 5 bases; unmatched junction bases: 10. Germline assignment: CDR1 MGHDK and CDR2 SYGVNS. The CDR3 consists of 17 residues. The CDR3: CASSEGASGGSVETQYF. CDR3 in DNA: TGTGCCAGCAGTGAAGGGGCTAGCGGGGGGTCCGTGGAGACCCAGTACTTC. The entire variable domain, with the rest obtained from reference TRBV25-1 and TRBJ2-5, is as follows: EADIYQTPRYLVIGTGKKITLECSQTMGHDKMYWYQQDPGMELHLIHYSYGVNSTEKGDLSSESTVSRIRTEHFPLTLESARPSHTSQYLCASSEGASGGSVETQYFGPGTRLLVL.

The chain joins TRBV6-1 to TRBJ1-2; D is unresolved. Per the germline V gene, CDR1 is MNHNS and CDR2 is SASEGT. V dropped 8 bases and J dropped 4 bases, with 17 bases sitting between them. This CDR3 region has 14 residues. The CDR3 is CASPREGSPYGYTF. DNA of the CDR3: TGTGCCAGCCCTAGGGAGGGATCCCCCTATGGCTACACCTTC.

The genes are TRBV7-2 and TRBJ1-5; possible D gene TRBD1, 6 bases. This CDR3 comprises 15 residues. V shed 1 base and J shed 9 bases, with 16 bases lying between them. CDR1 and CDR2 (germline): SGHTA, FQGNSA. The CDR3 DNA sequence: TGTGCCAGCAGCTTAGTTAGTAGGGGGGGCACGCCCCAGCATTTT. Its translation is CASSLVSRGGTPQHF. The whole variable domain, filled in from reference TRBV7-2 and TRBJ1-5, reads GAGVSQSPSNKVTEKGKDVELRCDPISGHTALYWYRQSLGQGLEFLIYFQGNSAPDKSGLPSDRFSAERTGGSVSTLTIQRTQQEDSAVYLCASSLVSRGGTPQHFGDGTRLSIL.

The chain uses TRBV5-5 and TRBJ1-2; D is perhaps TRBD1 (5 bases). The CDR3 consists of 15 residues. Trimming took off 4 bases at V and 7 bases at J, with 20 bases between the two ends. The germline V gene encodes CDR1 SGHKS and CDR2 YYEKEE (reference sequence). Here the CDR3 DNA reads TGTGCCAGCAGCCCGGCGGGAGGTTGGGGACGTGGCTACACCTTC. This codes for CASSPAGGWGRGYTF.

The CDR3 region is CASSQYGQAYNEQFF. The DNA of the CDR3 is TGCGCCAGCAGTCAATATGGACAGGCCTACAATGAGCAGTTCTTC. This chain connects TRBV23-1 to TRBJ2-1; 7 bases align to TRBD1. TRBV23-1 is treated as an ORF (open reading frame) with a function not yet certain. The CDR3 is made up of 15 amino acids. V lost 1 base, J lost 2 bases, and 2 bases stayed unmatched.

The chain recombines TRBV11-1 with TRBJ2-3; possible D gene TRBD1, 5 bases. CDR1 is SGHAT and CDR2 is FQDESV in the germline V gene (reference sequence). The CDR3 extends over 13 amino acids. V gave up 5 bases and J gave up 5 bases, with 11 bases separating them. The CDR3 region is CASSALGEDTQYF. CDR3 nucleotide sequence: TGTGCCAGCAGCGCCCTAGGGGAAGATACGCAGTATTTT.

The chain carries TRBV9 and TRBJ1-1, with a possible D match to TRBD1 (5 bases). The V gene lost 0 bases and the J gene lost 6 bases, with 9 bases spanning the gap. This CDR3 spans 13 amino acids. CDR1 SGDLS and CDR2 YYNGEE come from the germline V gene. CDR3 protein: CASSVGGGSEAFF. Here the CDR3 DNA reads TGTGCCAGCAGCGTAGGGGGGGGTTCTGAAGCTTTCTTT.

The CDR3 DNA reads as TGTGCCAGCAGACTCACCGGGACAGGTCACACTGAAGCTTTCTTT. This encodes CASRLTGTGHTEAFF. V gene TRBV2 combines with J gene TRBJ1-1, with 8 bases identical to TRBD1. The CDR3 extends over 15 amino acids. After removal of 6 bases from V and 3 bases from J, the junction contained 9 bases not matched to a gene. Per germline, CDR1 SNHLY and CDR2 FYNNEI. Drawing the rest from reference TRBV2 and TRBJ1-1, the complete variable domain is EPEVTQTPSHQVTQMGQEVILRCVPISNHLYFYWYRQILGQKVEFLVSFYNNEISEKSEIFDDQFSVERPDGSNFTLKIRSTKLEDSAMYFCASRLTGTGHTEAFFGQGTRLTVV.

The rearrangement links TRBV7-2 to TRBJ2-5; 7 nucleotides line up with TRBD1. The V gene's germline CDR1 is SGHTA and CDR2 FQGNSA. The CDR3 spans 14 residues. V lost 0 bases and J lost 7; bases outside the gene matches: 5. The CDR3 DNA sequence: TGTGCCAGCAGCTTAGCCGACAGGGTCGGGACCCAGTACTTC. It specifies CASSLADRVGTQYF.

V gene TRBV11-2 combines with J gene TRBJ2-7, with D uncertain. CDR3 length equals 13 residues. Germline CDR1 reads SGHAT; CDR2 reads FQNNGV. The V gene lost 5 bases and the J gene lost 6 bases, with 14 bases spanning the gap. CDR3 region: CASSIQAGVEQYF. The CDR3 DNA reads TGTGCCAGCAGCATCCAGGCAGGCGTCGAGCAGTACTTC.

V gene TRBV18 combines with J gene TRBJ2-1; 7 bases fit TRBD1. Germline V gives CDR1 KGHSH, CDR2 LQKENI. The CDR3 loop spans 14 amino acids. V trimming: 3 bases; J trimming: 2 bases; junction bases outside the gene matches: 1. CDR3 protein: CASSPDRTYNEQFF. CDR3 nucleotide sequence: TGTGCCAGCTCACCGGACAGGACCTACAATGAGCAGTTCTTC.

This chain uses TRBV5-1 with TRBJ1-1; no clear D. Germline V lookup: CDR1 SGHRS, CDR2 YFSETQ. CDR3 size: 17 residues. V lost 4 bases and J lost 0, with 19 bases in between. CDR3 residues: CASSPTPAQAMNTEAFF. DNA of the CDR3: TGCGCCAGCAGCCCCACCCCAGCCCAGGCGATGAACACTGAAGCTTTCTTT.

CDR3 loop: CASSMSGSYNEQFF. In DNA, the CDR3 is TGTGCCAGCAGCATGAGCGGGTCCTACAATGAGCAGTTCTTC. This sequence joins TRBV5-4 and TRBJ2-1, with D maybe TRBD2 (6 bases). The V gene lost 4 bases and the J gene lost 1 base, with 9 bases spanning the gap. Germline V gene data show CDR1 as SGHNT and CDR2 as YYREEE (reference sequence). This CDR3 region has 14 residues.

This chain links TRBV6-5 with TRBJ1-4; D is possibly TRBD1 (6 bases). The CDR3 extends over 15 amino acids. From germline, CDR1 is MNHEY and CDR2 SVGAGI. The V end lost 8 bases, the J end lost 9 bases, and 22 bases lay between the germline ends. CDR3 nucleotide sequence: TGTGCCAGCCGGGGGGGGGCGGACCTAGGGAAAAAACTGTTTTTT. Translating gives CASRGGADLGKKLFF.